The rows below give T cell receptor beta chains drawn from one sample of a study of blood T cell repertoires in COVID-19. Generated by immunoSEQ multiplex PCR, the TCRdb table keeps only in-frame clones and is missing some. The sample carries some 150,000 clones, roughly 84% recorded once. The source material was peripheral blood. The source of these receptors is a woman aged 60-75 years with acute or convalescent COVID-19. CDR3s include the opening cysteine and the closing phenylalanine or tryptophan. The D gene is left open where the match is weak. Only some rows state a clone size, as once, few, many or a class for expanded clones.

clone_size j_call d_call v_call cdr3_nt cdr3_aa
- TRBJ1-1 - TRBV7-9 TGTGCCAGCAACACCGGGACTGTGAACACTGAAGCTTTCTTT CASNTGTVNTEAFF
- TRBJ1-6 TRBD1 TRBV7-8 TGTGCCAGCAGACAGGGACAGAACTATAATTCACCCCTCCACTTT CASRQGQNYNSPLHF
- TRBJ2-1 TRBD2 TRBV2 TGTGCCAGCATCGATGCCCATCGACTAGCGGGGGAAGCGGGGGATGAGCAGTTCTTC CASIDAHRLAGEAGDEQFF
- TRBJ2-7 - TRBV6-2/TRBV6-3 TGTGCCAGCAGTTTGGGCTCACGGGAGCAGTACTTC CASSLGSREQYF
- TRBJ2-7 TRBD1 TRBV3-1/TRBV3-2 TGTGCCAGCAGCAGCCTAGGGGGCGTCAACTACGAGCAGTACTTC CASSSLGGVNYEQYF
- TRBJ2-7 - TRBV15 TGTGCCACCAGCAGAGATAGGGGCTACGAGCAGTACTTC CATSRDRGYEQYF
- TRBJ1-4 - TRBV5-1 TGCGCCAGCAGCTTGAGAGAATACGGGGAAAAACTGTTTTTT CASSLREYGEKLFF
- TRBJ2-3 - TRBV28 TGTGCCAGCAGTTTACGTCCGAGCACAGATACGCAGTATTTT CASSLRPSTDTQYF
few TRBJ2-7 TRBD2 TRBV7-2 TGTGCCAGCAGCGCGGGGGGGCCCTACGAGCAGTACTTC CASSAGGPYEQYF
- TRBJ1-3 TRBD1 TRBV19 TGTGCCAGTAGCCTCGGAGACAGGGGACAAGGAAACACCATATATTTT CASSLGDRGQGNTIYF
- TRBJ2-1 TRBD2 TRBV19 TGTGCCAGTGTCAGCGGGGGGGCCCCCGATGAGCAGTTCTTC CASVSGGAPDEQFF
- TRBJ2-7 - TRBV4-1 TGCGCCAGCAGCCAAGAAGAGCTCTCCTACGAGCAGTACTTC CASSQEELSYEQYF
- TRBJ2-5 TRBD2 TRBV28 TGTGCCAGCAGTCAAGGACTAGCGGGCCCCGCAGAGACCCAGTACTTC CASSQGLAGPAETQYF
- TRBJ1-1 - TRBV5-4 TGTGCCAGCAGCTTGGTAGTAAACACTGAAGCTTTCTTT CASSLVVNTEAFF
- TRBJ2-2 - TRBV13 TGTGCCACCAGGACAGCTGCGAACACCGGGGAGCTGTTTTTT CATRTAANTGELFF
- TRBJ1-1 TRBD1 TRBV7-6 TGTGCCAGCAGCCCCGGACAGGGCACTGAAGCTTTCTTT CASSPGQGTEAFF